What follows are 25 T cell receptor beta chains derived from one specimen sequenced in a study of tumor-infiltrating lymphocytes in localized non-small cell lung cancer. This table comes from immunoSEQ multiplex PCR, and its TCRdb copy is limited to in-frame clones, with some not included. The sample lists about 7,000 clones, 74% occurring once. Sequencing was performed on uninvolved lung tissue not adjacent to the tumor. These receptors were obtained from a human donor with non-small cell lung cancer.

CDR3: CASTPQVRAGMNTEAFF. CDR3 coding DNA: TGTGCCAGTACCCCCCAGGTTCGGGCGGGGATGAACACTGAAGCTTTCTTT. This chain uses TRBV19 with TRBJ1-1; D remains unclear. CDR3 length equals 17 residues. Germline CDR1 reads LNHDA; CDR2 reads SQIVND (reference sequence). V lost 7 bases and J 0 bases, leaving 21 bases between the germline ends.

J is TRBJ2-2 and V is TRBV6-5; 9 positions match TRBD2. The germline CDR1 and CDR2 sequences are MNHEY and SVGAGI. With 4 bases clipped from V and 3 bases from J, the junction kept 3 bases outside the gene matches. The CDR3 is made up of 15 amino acids. CDR3 in DNA: TGTGCCAGCAGTTCACTAGCGGGTTACACCGGGGAGCTGTTTTTT. Residues: CASSSLAGYTGELFF.

The chain carries TRBV27 and TRBJ1-2; 8 bases are shared with TRBD1. Trimming cost V 2 bases and J 4 bases; bases outside gene matches: 9. The CDR3 length is 16 residues. Germline V gives CDR1 MNHEY, CDR2 SMNVEV (reference sequence). DNA for the CDR3: TGTGCCAGCAGTTTACGAGGACAGGGTGGTGCCTATGGCTACACCTTC. It yields the protein CASSLRGQGGAYGYTF.

Here the CDR3 reads CASSESKEGQYF. The DNA for the CDR3 is TGTGCCAGCAGTGAATCCAAGGAAGGGCAGTACTTC. J is TRBJ2-7 and V is TRBV6-1, with D hard to call. From germline, CDR1 is MNHNS and CDR2 SASEGT. Trimming cost V 2 bases and J 9 bases, with 11 bases left between them. This CDR3 has 12 amino acids.

The chain has TRBV7-2 and TRBJ2-2; D not resolved. Per germline, CDR1 SGHTA and CDR2 FQGNSA. V gave up 1 base and J gave up 2 bases, with 8 bases separating them. This CDR3 is built from 15 residues. CDR3 amino acids: CASSLVAPNTGELFF. CDR3 nucleotide sequence: TGTGCCAGCAGCTTAGTAGCTCCTAACACCGGGGAGCTGTTTTTT. Filled out from reference TRBV7-2 and TRBJ2-2, the complete variable domain reads GAGVSQSPSNKVTEKGKDVELRCDPISGHTALYWYRQSLGQGLEFLIYFQGNSAPDKSGLPSDRFSAERTGGSVSTLTIQRTQQEDSAVYLCASSLVAPNTGELFFGEGSRLTVL.

The CDR3 DNA follows: TGTGCCAGTAGGTTCAGGCGCGGGGGGCTTGGGCAGCCCCAGCATTTT. This gives the protein CASRFRRGGLGQPQHF. The V call is TRBV19, the J call TRBJ1-5; TRBD1 is a possible D gene (6 bases). The V end lost 6 bases, the J end lost 7 bases, and 22 bases lay between the germline ends. The CDR3 has 16 amino acids. From germline, CDR1 is LNHDA and CDR2 SQIVND (reference sequence).

V and J are TRBV30 and TRBJ1-1, with D unclear. V was shortened by 2 bases and J by 4 bases, with 11 bases between the two germline ends. Looked up from germline, CDR1 is GTSNPN and CDR2 is SVGIG (reference sequence). This CDR3 is 13 amino acids long. Here the CDR3 reads CAWSLPWGTEAFF. The CDR3 DNA reads TGTGCCTGGAGTCTCCCCTGGGGCACTGAAGCTTTCTTT.

The gene calls are TRBV11-3 and TRBJ2-1; D may be TRBD2 (6 bases). The CDR3 consists of 16 residues. Trimming removed 5 bases at V and 7 bases at J, with 21 bases between. Germline V CDR1 and CDR2: SGHNT, YENEEA. The CDR3 nucleotides are TGTGCCAGCAGCCCCAACCCGGAGGGGATCTGGAATGAGCAGTTCTTC. This encodes CASSPNPEGIWNEQFF.

The chain employs TRBV11-3 and TRBJ2-6; D is uncertain. From germline, CDR1 is SGHNT and CDR2 YENEEA. The CDR3 contains 13 residues. V gave up 4 bases and J gave up 2 bases, with 3 bases separating them. CDR3 coding DNA: TGTGCCAGCAGCTACGCTGGGGCCAACGTCCTGACTTTC. It encodes CASSYAGANVLTF.

The chain combines TRBV19 with TRBJ1-2; possibly TRBD1 for D (5 bases). V was shortened by 3 bases and J by 7 bases, with 15 bases between the two germline ends. This CDR3 region has 14 residues. The germline CDR1 and CDR2 sequences are LNHDA and SQIVND (reference sequence). CDR3 region: CASSIEAGSGGYTF. The CDR3 nucleotides read TGTGCCAGTAGTATTGAGGCAGGGTCGGGTGGCTACACCTTC.

Only a few counts were recorded for this clone. The chain is built from TRBV27 and TRBJ1-5; TRBD1 matches at 9 bases. The V segment lost 5 bases and the J segment 7 bases; nucleotides outside the gene matches: 6. Germline values: CDR1 MNHEY, CDR2 SMNVEV (reference sequence). This CDR3 spans 14 amino acids. CDR3: CASSGTGGRQPQHF. The CDR3 DNA is TGTGCCAGCAGTGGTACAGGGGGCAGGCAGCCCCAGCATTTT.

The chain couples TRBV6-5 to TRBJ1-1; D not certain. The CDR3 loop spans 15 amino acids. Trimming removed 5 bases from V and 5 bases from J, with 18 bases in between. The germline CDR1 and CDR2 sequences are MNHEY and SVGAGI. CDR3 sequence: CASSISLGGKTEAFF. Written as DNA, the CDR3 is TGTGCCAGCAGTATTAGCCTTGGAGGGAAGACTGAAGCTTTCTTT.

This clone was detected only once. The chain recombines TRBV11-2 with TRBJ2-7; D may be TRBD1 (6 bases). The V gene's germline CDR1 is SGHAT and CDR2 FQNNGV. Deletions cut 0 bases from V and 3 bases from J, with 12 bases between. The CDR3 runs to 15 residues. The CDR3 bases are TGTGCCAGCAGCTTAGATAAGATCAGGGGCTACGAGCAGTACTTC. This gives the protein CASSLDKIRGYEQYF.

The sample holds a few counts of this clone. The J gene is TRBJ1-3, the V gene TRBV27; the match to TRBD1 covers 7 bases. Per germline, CDR1 MNHEY and CDR2 SMNVEV (reference sequence). The length of the CDR3 is 15 residues. J lost 2 bases, V lost 5 bases, and 6 bases had no gene match. The CDR3 nucleotides read TGTGCCAGCAGTGACCCAGGGGGAGCTGGAAACACCATATATTTT. Amino acid sequence: CASSDPGGAGNTIYF.

The CDR3 nucleotides are TGCAGCGCCCTGGGGGGGATTACTGAAGCTTTCTTT. This encodes CSALGGITEAFF. The rearrangement links TRBV29-1 to TRBJ1-1, with a weak D call TRBD1 (5 bases). This CDR3 is built from 12 residues. Germline-derived CDR1 and CDR2 are SQVTM and ANQGSEA. The V end lost 7 bases, the J end lost 5 bases, and 14 bases lay between the germline ends.

The chain carries TRBV5-6 and TRBJ2-7, with D tentatively TRBD2 (6 bases). V was cut by 1 base and J by 0 bases, with 14 bases left in between. The CDR3 runs to 16 residues. Germline V lookup: CDR1 SGHDT, CDR2 YYEEEE. This chain's CDR3 is CASSLRPGALSYEQYF. The CDR3 DNA reads TGTGCCAGCAGCTTGCGGCCGGGAGCCCTCTCCTACGAGCAGTACTTC. Based on the CDR3 plus reference TRBV5-6 and TRBJ2-7, the full variable domain is DAGVTQSPTHLIKTRGQQVTLRCSPKSGHDTVSWYQQALGQGPQFIFQYYEEEERQRGNFPDRFSGHQFPNYSSELNVNALLLGDSALYLCASSLRPGALSYEQYFGPGTRLTVT.

The chain links TRBV7-8 to TRBJ1-1; a weak D match, TRBD1 (6 bases). This CDR3 is 15 amino acids long. With 5 bases removed from V and 4 bases from J, the gap between germline ends came to 17 bases. Germline values: CDR1 SGHVS, CDR2 FQNEAQ. In DNA form, the CDR3 reads TGTGCCAGCAGCCATAACAGGGCTACGAGCACTGAAGCTTTCTTT. Protein sequence: CASSHNRATSTEAFF.

J is TRBJ2-3 and V is TRBV2, with TRBD2 matching over 10 bases. The CDR3 covers 15 residues. Germline lookup yields CDR1 SNHLY and CDR2 FYNNEI. The V gene end was trimmed by 4 bases and the J gene end by 5 bases; junction bases not matched to a gene: 6. Here the CDR3 reads CASSGEREGRDTQYF. The DNA of the CDR3 is TGTGCCAGCAGTGGAGAGCGGGAGGGCCGAGATACGCAGTATTTT.

This clone is large in the sample. This chain links TRBV6-5 with TRBJ2-1; 8 positions agree with TRBD2. The CDR3 is 15 amino acids. Losses at the gene ends were 6 bases for V and 6 bases for J; bases not matched to a gene: 10. The germline V gene has CDR1 MNHEY and CDR2 SVGAGI. CDR3 sequence reads: CASRKLAAQSNEQFF. In nucleotides, the CDR3 is TGTGCCAGCAGAAAACTAGCGGCCCAGAGCAATGAGCAGTTCTTC.

The gene calls are TRBV7-2 and TRBJ2-4; D uncertain. The germline gives CDR1 SGHTA, CDR2 FQGNSA. V shed 6 bases and J shed 8 bases, with 8 bases lying between them. The CDR3 extends over 11 amino acids. The CDR3 loop reads CASSFRDIQYF. The CDR3, as DNA: TGTGCCAGCAGTTTTAGGGACATTCAGTACTTC.

The chain has TRBV5-1 and TRBJ2-7; D may be TRBD1 (5 bases). This CDR3 spans 13 amino acids. V shed 4 bases and J shed 2 bases, with 10 bases lying between them. CDR1 and CDR2 from the germline V gene are SGHRS and YFSETQ. Written as DNA, the CDR3 is TGCGCCAGCAGCCAAGGGGTCGCCTACGAGCAGTACTTC. Its protein is CASSQGVAYEQYF.

This clone has only a few counts. This chain connects TRBV7-2 to TRBJ2-5; 8 bases line up with TRBD2. The CDR3 extends over 13 amino acids. Unmatched junction bases numbered 3, after V lost 5 bases and J lost 4 bases. In germline, CDR1 is SGHTA, CDR2 FQGNSA. The chain's CDR3 is CASSPGGGETQYF. For the CDR3, the DNA is TGTGCCAGCAGCCCCGGGGGGGGAGAGACCCAGTACTTC.

This clone was picked up a small number of times. The V call is TRBV6-1, the J call TRBJ2-3; no clear D gene. There are 12 residues in the CDR3. The ends were cut back, 3 bases at V and 2 bases at J, with 3 bases in the middle. Germline V lookup: CDR1 MNHNS, CDR2 SASEGT. The CDR3 coding sequence is TGTGCCAGCAGTGATTACACAGATACGCAGTATTTT. This sequence encodes CASSDYTDTQYF.

This chain connects TRBV30 to TRBJ2-7, with D perhaps TRBD1 (5 bases). V lost 1 base to trimming and J lost 5 bases, with 9 bases between them. The CDR3 contains 12 residues. Germline CDR1 GTSNPN, CDR2 SVGIG (reference sequence). The CDR3 bases are TGTGCCTGGAGTGCAGGGTACCACGAGCAGTACTTC. It codes for CAWSAGYHEQYF.

The gene calls are TRBV4-3 and TRBJ2-7; 10 bases line up with TRBD2. This CDR3 region has 17 residues. The germline CDR1 and CDR2 sequences are LGHNA and YSLEER. Unmatched junction bases numbered 11, after V lost 0 bases and J lost 6 bases. The CDR3, as DNA: TGCGCCAGCAGCCAAGATTCCCCGCTAGCGGGAGCTTCCGAGCAGTACTTC. Protein product: CASSQDSPLAGASEQYF.